This TCR beta chain was sequenced during a study of T cell clonality in common variable immunodeficiency. Broader study findings: Reportedly, TCR beta sequences from common variable immunodeficiency showed fewer deletions and N-nucleotide insertions.

This CDR3 contains 14 residues. V shed 8 bases and J 6 bases; nucleotides not matched to a gene: 6. Per germline, CDR1 KGHSH and CDR2 LQKENI. Libraries were prepared by immunoSEQ multiplex PCR; TCRdb keeps only in-frame clonotypes and omits some of them. The sample was found to contain 30,000 or so clones, and every one recurs. For this clone: Its specificity is unknown. The read is 3 residues too short to cover the CDR3 end, so that end is filled in from the germline J gene.

The specimen was peripheral blood mononuclear cells. The sequence came from a human donor with common variable immunodeficiency. The chain uses TRBV18 and TRBJ1-6; 8 bases map to TRBD1. The CDR3 region is CASRGTGGNSPLHF. The CDR3 bases that were read are TGTGCCAGCCGAGGGACAGGCGGTAATTCACCC.